A selection of T cell receptor beta chains follows, all from one sample in a study of T-cell memory formation after mild COVID-19. From the 5' RACE reads, TCRdb called clonotypes with MiXCR, one entry per CDR3 protein. In the table there are 550,000 to 700,000 distinct CDR3 sequences, 17% of which are singletons. What was sequenced was PBMCs or a T cell subset sorted from them (not recorded which). The receptors here all came from an adult woman who had mild COVID-19 (a few samples of this study predate the infection). Cell type and time point are not known. The CDR3 runs from the conserved cysteine through the conserved F or W. The order of the fields is D gene, CDR3 length, clone size, J gene, V gene, CDR3 protein, CDR3 DNA. The D gene is left open where the match is weak. Size is omitted from some rows. Given values are once, few, many or a class for expanded clones.

D: .
length: 14
size: few
J: TRBJ1-3
V: TRBV24-1
CDR3: CATSDPLWGNTIYF
DNA: TGTGCCACCAGTGATCCACTCTGGGGAAACACCATATATTTT

D: .
length: 12
size: many
J: TRBJ2-7
V: TRBV10-3
CDR3: CAISESTGEQYF
DNA: TGTGCCATCAGTGAGTCGACGGGTGAGCAGTACTTC

D: .
length: 13
size: few
J: TRBJ1-1
V: TRBV20-1
CDR3: CSAQRQGNTEAFF
DNA: TGCAGTGCCCAAAGGCAGGGGAACACTGAAGCTTTCTTT

D: TRBD2
length: 18
size: .
J: TRBJ2-3
V: TRBV7-9
CDR3: CATHRQQTSGGPSGTQYF
DNA: TGTGCCACCCACCGGCAGCAAACTAGCGGGGGCCCTTCGGGGACGCAGTATTTT

D: .
length: 13
size: many
J: TRBJ1-4
V: TRBV24-1
CDR3: CATSDPPNEKLFF
DNA: TGTGCCACCAGTGACCCACCGAATGAAAAACTGTTTTTT

D: TRBD1
length: 14
size: few
J: TRBJ1-1
V: TRBV5-1
CDR3: CASSADRAYDEAFF
DNA: TGCGCCAGCAGCGCGGACAGGGCTTATGATGAAGCTTTCTTT

D: TRBD2
length: 15
size: few
J: TRBJ2-1
V: TRBV6-5
CDR3: CASSGSGSTYNEQFF
DNA: TGTGCCAGCAGCGGTAGCGGGAGTACCTACAATGAGCAGTTCTTC

D: .
length: 16
size: .
J: TRBJ2-7
V: TRBV5-5
CDR3: CASSLNPSDRVYEQYF
DNA: TGTGCCAGCAGCCTCAACCCTTCGGACAGAGTCTACGAGCAGTACTTC

D: TRBD2
length: 15
size: many
J: TRBJ2-7
V: TRBV5-1
CDR3: CASSQMAGGPYEQYF
DNA: TGCGCCAGCAGCCAGATGGCGGGGGGGCCTTACGAGCAGTACTTC

D: .
length: 14
size: few
J: TRBJ1-5
V: TRBV3-1
CDR3: CASSGFNSNQPQHF
DNA: TGTGCCAGCAGCGGATTCAATAGCAATCAGCCCCAGCATTTT

D: .
length: 15
size: few
J: TRBJ2-6
V: TRBV12-5
CDR3: CASGFFSSGANVLTF
DNA: TGTGCTAGTGGTTTCTTTAGCTCTGGGGCCAACGTCCTGACTTTC

D: .
length: 19
size: .
J: TRBJ1-5
V: TRBV21-1
CDR3: CASSKYRTRRTGEEQPQHF
DNA: TGTGCCAGCAGCAAATATCGAACGAGGAGGACAGGGGAAGAGCAGCCCCAGCATTTT

D: TRBD1
length: 15
size: .
J: TRBJ2-1
V: TRBV6-6
CDR3: CASSEKTGGLNEQFF
DNA: TGTGCCAGCAGTGAAAAGACAGGGGGCCTCAATGAGCAGTTCTTC

D: .
length: 12
size: .
J: TRBJ2-1
V: TRBV10-3
CDR3: CAISEQGNEQFF
DNA: TGTGCCATCAGTGAGCAGGGCAATGAGCAGTTCTTC

D: .
length: 12
size: .
J: TRBJ2-2
V: TRBV20-1
CDR3: CSARGGSGELFF
DNA: TGCAGTGCTAGAGGAGGGAGCGGGGAGCTGTTTTTT

D: .
length: 13
size: few
J: TRBJ1-1
V: TRBV12-3/TRBV12-4
CDR3: CASRTQPNTEAFF
DNA: TGTGCCAGCAGAACACAACCGAACACTGAAGCTTTCTTT

D: .
length: 15
size: few
J: TRBJ1-5
V: TRBV24-1
CDR3: CATSDPGAGNQPQHF
DNA: TGTGCCACCAGTGATCCGGGGGCCGGCAATCAGCCCCAGCATTTT

D: .
length: 13
size: few
J: TRBJ2-5
V: TRBV12-5
CDR3: CASASKGVETQYF
DNA: TGTGCTAGTGCCTCAAAGGGGGTTGAGACCCAGTACTTC

D: .
length: 15
size: .
J: TRBJ1-4
V: TRBV7-2
CDR3: CASSLVGGVNEKLFF
DNA: TGTGCCAGCAGCTTGGTGGGGGGGGTTAATGAAAAACTGTTTTTT

D: .
length: 15
size: few
J: TRBJ1-1
V: TRBV6-1
CDR3: CASSEAPGVGAEAFF
DNA: TGTGCCAGCAGTGAAGCGCCCGGGGTAGGGGCTGAAGCTTTCTTT

D: .
length: 13
size: .
J: TRBJ1-2
V: TRBV6-5
CDR3: CASSYTGTYGYTF
DNA: TGTGCCAGCAGTTACACAGGGACCTATGGCTACACCTTC

D: .
length: 10
size: .
J: TRBJ2-7
V: TRBV27
CDR3: CATVSYEQYF
DNA: TGTGCCACCGTGTCCTACGAGCAGTACTTC

D: TRBD1
length: 17
size: few
J: TRBJ2-3
V: TRBV24-1
CDR3: CATSDIPGDRRTDTQYF
DNA: TGTGCCACCAGTGACATCCCAGGGGACAGACGCACAGATACGCAGTATTTT

D: .
length: 13
size: .
J: TRBJ2-5
V: TRBV12-3/TRBV12-4
CDR3: CASSFLGVGTQYF
DNA: TGTGCCAGCAGTTTCCTAGGGGTGGGGACCCAGTACTTC

D: .
length: 14
size: few
J: TRBJ2-2
V: TRBV4-2
CDR3: CASSRSGNTGELFF
DNA: TGTGCCAGCAGCCGGAGCGGGAACACCGGGGAGCTGTTTTTT

D: TRBD2
length: 15
size: .
J: TRBJ2-7
V: TRBV20-1
CDR3: CSASLADLGFYEQYF
DNA: TGCAGTGCTAGTCTAGCGGATTTAGGGTTCTACGAGCAGTACTTC

D: .
length: 12
size: many
J: TRBJ1-1
V: TRBV24-1
CDR3: CATRGGNTEAFF
DNA: TGTGCCACCCGCGGGGGGAACACTGAAGCTTTCTTT

D: TRBD2
length: 15
size: few
J: TRBJ2-7
V: TRBV7-9
CDR3: CASSFGLAEIYEQYF
DNA: TGTGCCAGCTCCTTTGGACTAGCGGAGATCTACGAGCAGTACTTC

D: .
length: 17
size: few
J: TRBJ2-3
V: TRBV11-3
CDR3: CASSLALSPFGGDTQYF
DNA: TGTGCCAGCAGCTTAGCGCTAAGCCCGTTTGGGGGGGATACGCAGTATTTT

D: TRBD1
length: 16
size: many
J: TRBJ2-1
V: TRBV7-2
CDR3: CASSGPGTGAYNEQFF
DNA: TGTGCCAGCAGCGGACCCGGGACAGGAGCTTACAATGAGCAGTTCTTC